The source of this TCR beta chain is a study of cytomegalovirus exposure and HLA in healthy donors. Study-level background: Early released data had 80 million or so unique TCRs, all coming from HLA-typed donors. Regarding the study as a whole: Later analysis indicated greater clonal expansion among HLA-associated TCR beta chains than among equally common other chains.

The PCR was carried out with 60 Vbeta primers and 13 Jbeta primers. In the original analysis: In a later analysis, the count reached some 83 million unique TCR beta chains, with 10 million to 11 million shared. TCRdb keeps only in-frame clones here, not all; method: immunoSEQ multiplex PCR. The V and J calls and the clone size are those of that table, but D and trimming were determined from the DNA. Recorded here are 70,000 or so clones; the top ten clones represent 2% to 3%. The germline V gene has CDR1 SGHTS and CDR2 YDEGEE. This CDR3 contains 15 residues. Details on this clone: The antigen is unknown.

Sequencing was carried out using PBMCs. The J gene is TRBJ2-5, the V gene TRBV5-8; 7 bases line up with TRBD1. Near its end, the DNA agrees better with TRBJ2-7, so the J call may be wrong. The TCR comes from a female donor in good health and CMV-seropositive. The CDR3 region is CASRLRAGGSYEQYF. DNA of the CDR3: TGTGCCAGCAGGCTTAGGGCAGGGGGCTCCTACGAGCAGTACTTC.